These 7 T cell receptor beta chains came from one sample sequenced in a study of molecular identifiers for immune sequencing clone quantification. TCRdb independently ran MiXCR on the PCR reads; one entry per CDR3 protein. This table holds about 640,000 distinct CDR3 sequences, around 20% found once. The sequenced sample consisted of naive CD8+ T cells from blood, with Jurkat cell RNA spiked in. Indicated subset: FACS-sorted CD8+CD4-CCR7+CD45RA+ naive T cells. These TCRs come from a human donor in good health. Some libraries in this study had Jurkat cell RNA spiked in.

Regarding this clonotype: This may come from a read error, since a much larger clone is one base off. The chain uses TRBV4-1 and TRBJ1-3; tentative D call: TRBD1 (6 bases). The CDR3 runs 17 residues. The V gene's germline CDR1 is MGHRA and CDR2 YSYEKL. This chain's CDR3 is CASSQQGGVYAGNTVYF. CDR3 bases: TGCGCCAGCAGCCAACAAGGGGGGGTCTATGCTGGAAACACCGTATATTTT.

This clonotype was counted at least ten times. The J gene is TRBJ2-7, the V gene TRBV30; D remains unclear. Germline values: CDR1 GTSNPN, CDR2 SVGIG (reference sequence). This CDR3 comprises 14 residues. V was shortened by 0 bases and J by 5 bases, with 14 bases between the two germline ends. CDR3 DNA sequence: TGTGCCTGGAGTGTACCGGCCCTCGTGGACGAGCAGTACTTC. Its translation: CAWSVPALVDEQYF.

Remarks on this clonotype: This may arise from a read error, as a much more abundant clone is one base away. The CDR3 DNA is TGTGCCAGCAGGGTCTTCGCCGGGGAGCTGTTTTTT. It translates to CASRVFAGELFF. The genes are TRBV6-1 and TRBJ2-2; D gene ambiguous. V was shortened by 6 bases and J by 6 bases, with 8 bases between the two germline ends. The CDR3 extends over 12 amino acids. The germline V gene encodes CDR1 MNHNS and CDR2 SASEGT.

This clonotype was detected ten times or more. The chain carries TRBV7-2 and TRBJ2-1; D could derive from TRBD1 or TRBD2 (6 bases each). The ends were cut back, 1 base at V and 2 bases at J, with 12 bases in the middle. The CDR3 loop spans 16 amino acids. Germline CDR1 SGHTA, CDR2 FQGNSA. The CDR3 is CASSLVGGTTYNEQFF. CDR3 DNA sequence: TGTGCCAGCAGCTTAGTAGGGGGGACCACCTACAATGAGCAGTTCTTC.

Of note for this clonotype: It may be a read error: a sequence one base away is much more abundant. The rearrangement links TRBV25-1 to TRBJ2-1, with 7 bases identical to TRBD2. V shed 3 bases, J shed 5 bases, and the junction held 13 bases outside the gene matches. CDR1 is MGHDK and CDR2 is SYGVNS in the germline V gene. The CDR3 has 17 residues. The CDR3 reads CASSEGVGLSSHNEQFF. DNA for the CDR3: TGTGCCAGCAGTGAGGGGGTGGGACTATCGTCCCACAATGAGCAGTTCTTC.

This clonotype has at least ten counts. This rearrangement joins TRBV7-9 to TRBJ1-1, with 10 bases lining up with TRBD1. CDR1 and CDR2 (germline): SEHNR, FQNEAQ (reference sequence). The CDR3 has 15 amino acids. With V trimmed by 5 bases and J by 4 bases, 7 bases remained unmatched. As DNA, the CDR3 is TGTGCCAGCAGCGCTTGGGACAGGGGAGGCACTGAAGCTTTCTTT. The encoded protein is CASSAWDRGGTEAFF.

Comments on this clonotype: One base away lies a much larger clone, so this may be a sequencing read error. V usage is TRBV9 and J usage is TRBJ2-6; TRBD1 agrees at 12 bases. CDR1 is SGDLS, CDR2 YYNGEE, per germline. This CDR3 is built from 18 residues. The CDR3 sequence is CASSSPGQGATGANVQTF. The CDR3, as DNA: TGTGCCAGCAGCTCACCGGGACAGGGGGCTACAGGGGCCAACGTCCAGACTTTC.